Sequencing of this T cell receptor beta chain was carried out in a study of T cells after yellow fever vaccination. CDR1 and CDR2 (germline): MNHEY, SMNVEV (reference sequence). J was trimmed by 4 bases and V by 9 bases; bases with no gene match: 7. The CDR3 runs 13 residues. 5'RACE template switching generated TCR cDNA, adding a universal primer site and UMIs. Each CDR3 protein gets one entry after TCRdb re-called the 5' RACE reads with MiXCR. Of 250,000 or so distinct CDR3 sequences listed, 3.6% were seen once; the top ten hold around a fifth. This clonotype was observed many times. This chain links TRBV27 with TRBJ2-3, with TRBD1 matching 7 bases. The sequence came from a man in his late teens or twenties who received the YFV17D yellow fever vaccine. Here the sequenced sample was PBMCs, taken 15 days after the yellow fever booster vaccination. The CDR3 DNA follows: TGTGCCAGTCAGGGGGTTTACGCAGATACGCAGTATTTT. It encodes CASQGVYADTQYF.